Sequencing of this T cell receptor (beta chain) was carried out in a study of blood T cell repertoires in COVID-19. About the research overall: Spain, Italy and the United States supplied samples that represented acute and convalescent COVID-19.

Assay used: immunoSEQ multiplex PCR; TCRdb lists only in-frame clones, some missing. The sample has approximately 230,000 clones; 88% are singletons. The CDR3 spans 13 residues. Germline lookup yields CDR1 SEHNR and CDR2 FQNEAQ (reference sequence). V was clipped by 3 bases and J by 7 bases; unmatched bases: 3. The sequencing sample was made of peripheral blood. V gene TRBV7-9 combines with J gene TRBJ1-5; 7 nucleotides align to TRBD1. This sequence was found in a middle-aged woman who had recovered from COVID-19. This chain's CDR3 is CASSLEGAQPQHF. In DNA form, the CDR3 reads TGTGCCAGCAGCTTGGAGGGGGCCCAGCCCCAGCATTTT. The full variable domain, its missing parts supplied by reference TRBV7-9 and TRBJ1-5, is DTGVSQNPRHKITKRGQNVTFRCDPISEHNRLYWYRQTLGQGPEFLTYFQNEAQLEKSRLLSDRFSAERPKGSFSTLEIQRTEQGDSAMYLCASSLEGAQPQHFGDGTRLSIL.